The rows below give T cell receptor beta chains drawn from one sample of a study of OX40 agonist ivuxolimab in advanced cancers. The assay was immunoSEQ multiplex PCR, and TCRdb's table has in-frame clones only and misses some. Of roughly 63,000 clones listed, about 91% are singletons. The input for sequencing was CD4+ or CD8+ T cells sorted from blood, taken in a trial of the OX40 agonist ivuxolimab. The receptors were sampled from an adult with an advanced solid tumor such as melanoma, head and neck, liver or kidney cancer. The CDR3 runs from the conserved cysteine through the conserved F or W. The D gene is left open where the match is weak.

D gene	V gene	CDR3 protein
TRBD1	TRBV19	CASSTPGQGARGYTF
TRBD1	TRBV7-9	CASSLLTGGDEQFF
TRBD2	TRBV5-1	CASSVTSGFSTDTQYF
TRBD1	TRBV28	CASIGTAGVYEQYF
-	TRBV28	CASRDSNTEAFF
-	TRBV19	CASSSSQGGSQPQHF
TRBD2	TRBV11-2	CASSPLAGGLGEQFF
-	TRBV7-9	CASSPTGTYEQYF
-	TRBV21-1	CASSSWTGGELFF
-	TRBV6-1	CASSEQRYSWDEQYF
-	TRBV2	CASIRTAGDGYTF
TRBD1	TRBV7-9	CASGQGAENTIYF
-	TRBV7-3	CASSLDSSGGYTF
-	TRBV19	CASSIPAGTDYGYTF
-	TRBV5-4	CASSLAPTSSYEQYF
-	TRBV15	CATGVARYNEQFF